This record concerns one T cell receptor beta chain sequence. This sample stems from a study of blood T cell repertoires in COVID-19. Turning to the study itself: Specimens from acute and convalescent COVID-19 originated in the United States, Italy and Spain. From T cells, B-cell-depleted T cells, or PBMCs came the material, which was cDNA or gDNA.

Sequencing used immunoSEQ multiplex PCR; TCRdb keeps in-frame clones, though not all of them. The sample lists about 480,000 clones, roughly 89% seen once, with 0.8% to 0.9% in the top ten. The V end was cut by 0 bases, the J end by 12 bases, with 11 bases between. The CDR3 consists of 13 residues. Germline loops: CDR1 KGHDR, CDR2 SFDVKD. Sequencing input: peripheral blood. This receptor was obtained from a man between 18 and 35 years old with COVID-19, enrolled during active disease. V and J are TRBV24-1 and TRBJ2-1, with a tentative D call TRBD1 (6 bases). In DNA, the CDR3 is TGTGCCACCAGTGATTTGCAACCCAGGGGGCAGTTCTTC. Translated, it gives CATSDLQPRGQFF.